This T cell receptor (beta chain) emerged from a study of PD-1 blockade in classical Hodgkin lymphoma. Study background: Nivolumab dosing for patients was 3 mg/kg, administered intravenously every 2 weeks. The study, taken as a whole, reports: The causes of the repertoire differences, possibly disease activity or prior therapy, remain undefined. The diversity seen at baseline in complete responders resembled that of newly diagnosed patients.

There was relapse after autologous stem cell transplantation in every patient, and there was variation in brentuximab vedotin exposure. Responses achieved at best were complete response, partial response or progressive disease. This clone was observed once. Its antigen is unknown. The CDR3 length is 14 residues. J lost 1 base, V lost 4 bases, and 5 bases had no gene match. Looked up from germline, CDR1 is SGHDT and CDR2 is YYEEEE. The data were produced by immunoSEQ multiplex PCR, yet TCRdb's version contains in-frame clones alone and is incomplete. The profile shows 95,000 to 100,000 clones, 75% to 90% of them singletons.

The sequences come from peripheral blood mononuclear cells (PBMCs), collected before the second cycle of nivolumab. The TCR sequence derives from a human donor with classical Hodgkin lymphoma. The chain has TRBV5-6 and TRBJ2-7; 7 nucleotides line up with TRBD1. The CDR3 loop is CASSVTGRSYEQYF. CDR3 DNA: TGTGCCAGCAGCGTGACAGGGAGATCCTACGAGCAGTACTTC.